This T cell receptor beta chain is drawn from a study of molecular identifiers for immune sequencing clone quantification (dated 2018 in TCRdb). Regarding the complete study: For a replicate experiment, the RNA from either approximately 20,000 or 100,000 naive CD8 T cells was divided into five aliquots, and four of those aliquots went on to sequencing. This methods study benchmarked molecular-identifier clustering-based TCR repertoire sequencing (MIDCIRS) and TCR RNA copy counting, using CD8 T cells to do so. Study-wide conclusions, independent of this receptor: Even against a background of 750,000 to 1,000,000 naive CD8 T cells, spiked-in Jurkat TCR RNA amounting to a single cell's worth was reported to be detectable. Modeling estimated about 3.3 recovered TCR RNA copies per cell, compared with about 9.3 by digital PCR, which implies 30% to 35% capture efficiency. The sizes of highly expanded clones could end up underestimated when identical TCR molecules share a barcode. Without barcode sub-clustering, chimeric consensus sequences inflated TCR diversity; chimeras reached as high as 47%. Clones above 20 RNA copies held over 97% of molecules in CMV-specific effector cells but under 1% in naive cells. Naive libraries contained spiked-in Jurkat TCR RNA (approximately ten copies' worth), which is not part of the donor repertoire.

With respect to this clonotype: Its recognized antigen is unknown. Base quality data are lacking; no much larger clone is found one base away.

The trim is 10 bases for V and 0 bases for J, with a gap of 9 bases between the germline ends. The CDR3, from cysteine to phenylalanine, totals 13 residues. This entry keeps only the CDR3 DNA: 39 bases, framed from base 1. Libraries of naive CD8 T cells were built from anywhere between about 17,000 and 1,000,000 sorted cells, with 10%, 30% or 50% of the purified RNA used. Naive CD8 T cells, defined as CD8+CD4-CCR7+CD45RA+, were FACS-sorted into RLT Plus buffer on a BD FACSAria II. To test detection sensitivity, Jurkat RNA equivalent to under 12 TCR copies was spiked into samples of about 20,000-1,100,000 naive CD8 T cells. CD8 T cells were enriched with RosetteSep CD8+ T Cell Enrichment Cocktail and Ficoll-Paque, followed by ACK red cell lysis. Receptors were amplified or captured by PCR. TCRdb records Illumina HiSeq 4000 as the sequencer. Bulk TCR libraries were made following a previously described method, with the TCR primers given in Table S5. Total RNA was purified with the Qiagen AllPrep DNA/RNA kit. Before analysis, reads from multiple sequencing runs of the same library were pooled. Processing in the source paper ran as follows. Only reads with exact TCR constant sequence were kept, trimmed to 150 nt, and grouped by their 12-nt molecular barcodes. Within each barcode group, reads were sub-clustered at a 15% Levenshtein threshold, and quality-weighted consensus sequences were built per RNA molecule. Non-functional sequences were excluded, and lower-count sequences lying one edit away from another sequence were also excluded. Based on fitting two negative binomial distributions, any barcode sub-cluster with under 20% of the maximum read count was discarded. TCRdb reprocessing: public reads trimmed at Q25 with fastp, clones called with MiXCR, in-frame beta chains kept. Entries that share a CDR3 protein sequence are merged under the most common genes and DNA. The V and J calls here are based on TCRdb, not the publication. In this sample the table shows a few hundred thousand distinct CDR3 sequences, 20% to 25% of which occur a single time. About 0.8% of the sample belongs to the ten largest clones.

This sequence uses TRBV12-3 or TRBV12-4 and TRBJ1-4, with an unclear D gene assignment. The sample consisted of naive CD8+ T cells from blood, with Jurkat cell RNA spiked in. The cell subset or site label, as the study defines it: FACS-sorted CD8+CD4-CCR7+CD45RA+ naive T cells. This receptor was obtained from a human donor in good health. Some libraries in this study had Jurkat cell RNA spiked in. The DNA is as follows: TGTGCCACCAGAAATGCAACTAATGAAAAACTGTTTTTT. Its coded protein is CATRNATNEKLFF.